This T cell receptor (beta chain) came from a study of blood T cell repertoires in COVID-19. Across the whole study: Samples came from the United States, Italy and Spain, spanning acute and convalescent COVID-19. The analysed material was cDNA or gDNA that came from T cells, B-cell-depleted T cells, or PBMCs.

In the original workflow: Amplified reference gene primers provided the basis for estimating nucleated cell counts. Clones were read by immunoSEQ multiplex PCR, and TCRdb kept only the in-frame ones, dropping some. That table supplies the V and J calls and clone size; D and trimming were determined from the DNA. The table records 200,000 to 250,000 clones, about 90% of them present only once. The germline CDR1 and CDR2 sequences are LGHDT and YNNKEL (reference sequence). J lost 4 bases, V lost 4 bases, and 6 bases had no gene match. The CDR3 length is 14 residues. The sample comprised peripheral blood. This receptor was taken from a woman aged 30 to 39 who had recovered from COVID-19. The rearrangement joins TRBV3-1 (or the pseudogene TRBV3-2) to TRBJ1-2, with 7 bases identical to TRBD1. Here the CDR3 reads CASSLGAGGYGYTF. The CDR3 bases are TGTGCCAGCAGCCTTGGGGCAGGGGGCTATGGCTACACCTTC.